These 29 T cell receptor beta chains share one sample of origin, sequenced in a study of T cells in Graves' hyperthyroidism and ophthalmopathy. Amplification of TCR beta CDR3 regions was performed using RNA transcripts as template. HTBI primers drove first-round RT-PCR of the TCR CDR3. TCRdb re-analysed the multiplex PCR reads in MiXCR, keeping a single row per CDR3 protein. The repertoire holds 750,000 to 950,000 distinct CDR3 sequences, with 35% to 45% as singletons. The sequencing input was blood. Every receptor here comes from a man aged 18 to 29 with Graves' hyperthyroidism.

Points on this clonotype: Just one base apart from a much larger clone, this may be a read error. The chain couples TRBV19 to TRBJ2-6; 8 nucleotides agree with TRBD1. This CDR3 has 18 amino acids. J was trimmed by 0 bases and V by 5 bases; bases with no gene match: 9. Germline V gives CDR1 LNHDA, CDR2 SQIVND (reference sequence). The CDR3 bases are TGTGCCAGTAGTCGAATATACAGGGGGAGCTCTGGGGCCAACGTCCTGACTTTC. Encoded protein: CASSRIYRGSSGANVLTF.

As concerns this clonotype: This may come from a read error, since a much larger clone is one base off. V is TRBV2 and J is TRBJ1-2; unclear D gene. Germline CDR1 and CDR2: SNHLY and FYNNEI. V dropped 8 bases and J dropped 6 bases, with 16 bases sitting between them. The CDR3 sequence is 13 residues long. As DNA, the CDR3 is TGTGCCAGCGGGTCCCAGGAAGTTGATGGCTACACCTTC. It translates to CASGSQEVDGYTF.

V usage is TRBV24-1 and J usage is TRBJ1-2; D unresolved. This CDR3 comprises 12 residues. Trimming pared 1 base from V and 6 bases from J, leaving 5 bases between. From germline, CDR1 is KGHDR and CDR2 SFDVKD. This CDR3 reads CATSDFGDGYTF. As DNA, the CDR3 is TGTGCCACCAGTGATTTCGGGGATGGCTACACCTTC.

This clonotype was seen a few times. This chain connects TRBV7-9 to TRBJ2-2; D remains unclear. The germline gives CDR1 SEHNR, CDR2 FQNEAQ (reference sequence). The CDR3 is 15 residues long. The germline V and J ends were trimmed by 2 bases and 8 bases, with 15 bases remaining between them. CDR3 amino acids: CASSLKGRSTGELFF. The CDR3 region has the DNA TGTGCCAGCAGCTTAAAGGGCCGTTCAACGGGGGAGCTGTTTTTT. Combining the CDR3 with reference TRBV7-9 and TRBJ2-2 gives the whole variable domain DTGVSQNPRHKITKRGQNVTFRCDPISEHNRLYWYRQTLGQGPEFLTYFQNEAQLEKSRLLSDRFSAERPKGSFSTLEIQRTEQGDSAMYLCASSLKGRSTGELFFGEGSRLTVL.

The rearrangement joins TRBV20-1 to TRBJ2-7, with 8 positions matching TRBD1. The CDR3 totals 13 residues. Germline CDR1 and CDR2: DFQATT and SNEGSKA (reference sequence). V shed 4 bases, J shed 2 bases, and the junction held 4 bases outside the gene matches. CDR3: CSATRQGPYEQYF. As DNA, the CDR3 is TGCAGTGCTACTAGACAGGGGCCCTACGAGCAGTACTTC.

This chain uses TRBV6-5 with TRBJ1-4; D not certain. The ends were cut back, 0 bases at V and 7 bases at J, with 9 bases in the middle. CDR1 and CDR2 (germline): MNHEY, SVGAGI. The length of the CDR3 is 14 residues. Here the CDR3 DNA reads TGTGCCAGCAGTTACTCCTTGGCGGGTGAAAAACTGTTTTTT. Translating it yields CASSYSLAGEKLFF.

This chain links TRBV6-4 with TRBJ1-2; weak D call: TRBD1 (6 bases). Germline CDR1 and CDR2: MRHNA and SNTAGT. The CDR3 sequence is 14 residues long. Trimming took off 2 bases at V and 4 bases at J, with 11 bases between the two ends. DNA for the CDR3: TGTGCCAGCAGTGACCCCGGACAGCGCTATGGCTACACCTTC. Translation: CASSDPGQRYGYTF.

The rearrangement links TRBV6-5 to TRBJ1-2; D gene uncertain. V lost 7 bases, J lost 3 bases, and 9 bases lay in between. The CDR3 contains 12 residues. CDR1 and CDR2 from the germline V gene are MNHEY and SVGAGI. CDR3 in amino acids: CASMEGDYGYTF. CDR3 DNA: TGTGCCAGCATGGAGGGAGACTATGGCTACACCTTC.

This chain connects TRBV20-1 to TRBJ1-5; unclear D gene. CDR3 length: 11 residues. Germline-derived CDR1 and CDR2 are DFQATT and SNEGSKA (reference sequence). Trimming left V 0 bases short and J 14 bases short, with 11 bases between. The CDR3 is CSAREGGSKHF. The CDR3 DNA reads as TGCAGTGCTAGAGAGGGCGGCTCAAAGCATTTT.

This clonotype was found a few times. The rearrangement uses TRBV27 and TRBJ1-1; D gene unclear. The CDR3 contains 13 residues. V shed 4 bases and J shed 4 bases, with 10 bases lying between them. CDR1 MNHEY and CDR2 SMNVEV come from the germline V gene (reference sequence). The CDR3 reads CASSWTDVTEAFF. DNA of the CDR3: TGTGCCAGCAGTTGGACGGACGTCACTGAAGCTTTCTTT.

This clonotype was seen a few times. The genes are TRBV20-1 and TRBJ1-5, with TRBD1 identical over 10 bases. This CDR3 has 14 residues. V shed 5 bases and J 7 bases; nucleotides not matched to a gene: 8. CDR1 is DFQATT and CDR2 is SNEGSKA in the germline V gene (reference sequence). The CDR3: CSAGRQGAGQPQHF. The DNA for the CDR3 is TGCAGTGCTGGAAGACAGGGGGCAGGCCAGCCCCAGCATTTT.

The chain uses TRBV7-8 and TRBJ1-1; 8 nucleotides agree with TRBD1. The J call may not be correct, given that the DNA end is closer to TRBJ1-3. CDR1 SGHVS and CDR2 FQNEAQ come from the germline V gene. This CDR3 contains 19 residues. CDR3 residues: CASSLPGWTGRGPGNTIYF. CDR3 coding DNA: TGTGCCAGCAGCTTACCTGGATGGACAGGGCGAGGTCCTGGAAACACCATATATTTT.

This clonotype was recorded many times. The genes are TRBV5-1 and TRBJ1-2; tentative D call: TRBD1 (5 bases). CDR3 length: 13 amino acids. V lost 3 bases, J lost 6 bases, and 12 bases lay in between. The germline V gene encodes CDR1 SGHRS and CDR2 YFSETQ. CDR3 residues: CASSSQGDHGYTF. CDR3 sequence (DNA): TGCGCCAGCAGCTCGCAGGGAGATCATGGCTACACCTTC.

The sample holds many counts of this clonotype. The CDR3 loop reads CASSTGQPNSPLHF. CDR3 bases: TGTGCCAGCAGCACTGGACAGCCGAATTCACCCCTCCACTTT. The rearrangement uses TRBV7-3 and TRBJ1-6; D might be TRBD1 (6 bases). Deletions cut 5 bases from V and 7 bases from J, with 12 bases between. The CDR3 is made up of 14 amino acids. Germline CDR1 is SGHTA and CDR2 is FQGTGA.

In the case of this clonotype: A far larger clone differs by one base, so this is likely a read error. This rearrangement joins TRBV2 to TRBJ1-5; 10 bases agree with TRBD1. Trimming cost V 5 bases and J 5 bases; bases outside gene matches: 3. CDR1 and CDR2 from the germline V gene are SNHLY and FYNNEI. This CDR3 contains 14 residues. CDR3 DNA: TGTGCCAGCAGTTCGGACAGGGGGGATCAGCCCCAGCATTTT. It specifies CASSSDRGDQPQHF.

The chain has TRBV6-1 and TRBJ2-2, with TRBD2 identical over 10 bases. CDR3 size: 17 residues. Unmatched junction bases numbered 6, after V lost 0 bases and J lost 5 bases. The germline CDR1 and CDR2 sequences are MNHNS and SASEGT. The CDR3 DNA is TGTGCCAGCAGTGAAGCGCAAGCGGGAGGGTGGACCGGGGAGCTGTTTTTT. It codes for CASSEAQAGGWTGELFF.

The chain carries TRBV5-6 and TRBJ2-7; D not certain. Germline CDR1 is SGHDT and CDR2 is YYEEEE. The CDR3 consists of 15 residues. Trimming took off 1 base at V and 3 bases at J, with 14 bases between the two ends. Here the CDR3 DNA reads TGTGCCAGCAGCTTGATGGATCGGATCCTCTACGAGCAGTACTTC. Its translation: CASSLMDRILYEQYF.

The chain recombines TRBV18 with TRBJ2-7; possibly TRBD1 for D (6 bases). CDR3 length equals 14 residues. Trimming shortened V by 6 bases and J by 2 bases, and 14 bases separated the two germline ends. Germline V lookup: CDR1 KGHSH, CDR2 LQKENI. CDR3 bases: TGTGCCAGCTCGCCAGGGGCACCAACCTACGAGCAGTACTTC. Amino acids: CASSPGAPTYEQYF.

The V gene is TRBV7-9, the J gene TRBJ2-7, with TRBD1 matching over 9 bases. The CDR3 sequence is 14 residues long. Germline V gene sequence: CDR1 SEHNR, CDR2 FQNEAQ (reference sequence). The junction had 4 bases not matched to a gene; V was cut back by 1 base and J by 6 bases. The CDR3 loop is CASSLDRGQGEQYF. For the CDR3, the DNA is TGTGCCAGCAGCTTAGACAGGGGGCAGGGCGAGCAGTACTTC.

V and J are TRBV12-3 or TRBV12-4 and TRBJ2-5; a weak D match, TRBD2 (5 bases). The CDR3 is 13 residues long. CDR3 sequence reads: CASLGSPGETQYF. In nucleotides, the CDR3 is TGTGCTAGTCTTGGGAGTCCCGGGGAGACCCAGTACTTC.

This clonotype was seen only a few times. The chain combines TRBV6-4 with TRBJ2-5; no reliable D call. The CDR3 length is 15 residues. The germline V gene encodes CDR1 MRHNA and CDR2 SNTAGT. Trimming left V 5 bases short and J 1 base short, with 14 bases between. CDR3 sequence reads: CASSNISLLQETQYF. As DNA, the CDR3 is TGTGCCAGCAGTAACATCTCACTCCTCCAAGAGACCCAGTACTTC.

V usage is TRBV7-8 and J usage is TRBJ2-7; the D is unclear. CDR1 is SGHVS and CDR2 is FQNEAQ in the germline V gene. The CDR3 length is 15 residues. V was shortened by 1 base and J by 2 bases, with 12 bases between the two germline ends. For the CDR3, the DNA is TGTGCCAGCAGCTTAGAACGAGGCGTCGCCTACGAGCAGTACTTC. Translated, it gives CASSLERGVAYEQYF.

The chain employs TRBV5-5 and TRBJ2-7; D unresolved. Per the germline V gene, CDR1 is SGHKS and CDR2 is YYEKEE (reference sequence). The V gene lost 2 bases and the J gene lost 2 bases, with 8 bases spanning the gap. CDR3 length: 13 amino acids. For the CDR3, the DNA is TGTGCCAGCAGCTTAATTAGCACCTACGAGCAGTACTTC. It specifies CASSLISTYEQYF. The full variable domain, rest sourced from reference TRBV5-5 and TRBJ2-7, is DAGVTQSPTHLIKTRGQQVTLRCSPISGHKSVSWYQQVLGQGPQFIFQYYEKEERGRGNFPDRFSARQFPNYSSELNVNALLLGDSALYLCASSLISTYEQYFGPGTRLTVT.

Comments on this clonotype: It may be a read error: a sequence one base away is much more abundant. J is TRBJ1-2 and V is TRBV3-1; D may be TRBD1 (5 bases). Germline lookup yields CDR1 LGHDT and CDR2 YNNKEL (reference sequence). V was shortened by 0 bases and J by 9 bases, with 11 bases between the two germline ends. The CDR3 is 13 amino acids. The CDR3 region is CASSQEVGASYTF. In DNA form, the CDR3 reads TGTGCCAGCAGCCAAGAAGTCGGGGCAAGCTACACCTTC.

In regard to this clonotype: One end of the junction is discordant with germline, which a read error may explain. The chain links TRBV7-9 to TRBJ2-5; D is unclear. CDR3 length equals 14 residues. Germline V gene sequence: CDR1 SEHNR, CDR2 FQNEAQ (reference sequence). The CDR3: CASSLELAQEAQYF. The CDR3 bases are TGTGCCAGCAGCTTAGAACTGGCCCAAGAGGCCCAGTACTTC.

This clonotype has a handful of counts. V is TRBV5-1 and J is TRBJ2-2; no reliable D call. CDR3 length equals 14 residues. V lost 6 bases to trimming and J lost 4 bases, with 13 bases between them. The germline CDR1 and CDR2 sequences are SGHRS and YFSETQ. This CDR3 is CASTLTVATGELFF. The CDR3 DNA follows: TGCGCCAGCACCCTCACAGTGGCCACCGGGGAGCTGTTTTTT. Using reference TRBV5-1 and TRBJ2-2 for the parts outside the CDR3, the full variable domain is KAGVTQTPRYLIKTRGQQVTLSCSPISGHRSVSWYQQTPGQGLQFLFEYFSETQRNKGNFPGRFSGRQFSNSRSEMNVSTLELGDSALYLCASTLTVATGELFFGEGSRLTVL.

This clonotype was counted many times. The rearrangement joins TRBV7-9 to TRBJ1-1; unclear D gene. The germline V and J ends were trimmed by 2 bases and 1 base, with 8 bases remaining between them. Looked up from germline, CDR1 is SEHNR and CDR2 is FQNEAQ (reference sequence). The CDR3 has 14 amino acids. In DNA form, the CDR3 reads TGTGCCAGCAGCTTACAGGATTCGAACACTGAAGCTTTCTTT. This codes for CASSLQDSNTEAFF.

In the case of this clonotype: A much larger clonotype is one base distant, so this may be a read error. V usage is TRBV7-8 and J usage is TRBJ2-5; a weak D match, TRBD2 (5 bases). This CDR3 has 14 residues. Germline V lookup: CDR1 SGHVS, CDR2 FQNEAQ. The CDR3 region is CASSELSRGEAQYF. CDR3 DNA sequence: TGTGCCAGCAGTGAACTATCCCGGGGAGAGGCCCAGTACTTC.

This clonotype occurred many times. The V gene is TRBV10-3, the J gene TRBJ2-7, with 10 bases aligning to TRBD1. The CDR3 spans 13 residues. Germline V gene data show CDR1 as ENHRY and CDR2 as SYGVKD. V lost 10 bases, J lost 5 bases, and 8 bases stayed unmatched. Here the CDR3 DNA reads TGTGCCAGTCGTGGGACAGGGGTAAACGAGCAGTACTTC. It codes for CASRGTGVNEQYF.